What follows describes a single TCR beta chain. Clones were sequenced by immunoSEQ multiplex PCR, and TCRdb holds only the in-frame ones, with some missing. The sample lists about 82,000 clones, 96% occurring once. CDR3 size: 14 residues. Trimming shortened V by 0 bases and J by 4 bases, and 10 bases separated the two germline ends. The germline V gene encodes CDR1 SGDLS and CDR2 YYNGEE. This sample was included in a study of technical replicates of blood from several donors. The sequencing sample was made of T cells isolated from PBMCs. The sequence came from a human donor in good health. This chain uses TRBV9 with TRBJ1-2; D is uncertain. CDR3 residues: CASSVERGGYGYTF. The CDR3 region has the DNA TGTGCCAGCAGCGTAGAGCGTGGAGGCTATGGCTACACCTTC.